This T cell receptor beta chain was sequenced during a study of T-cell memory formation after mild COVID-19. Overall study context: TCR clusters were mostly confined to one donor each.

The 5'RACE method, run with constant-segment primers, produced TCR alpha and TCR beta cDNA libraries (carrying sample barcodes and UMIs). TCRdb re-analysed the 5' RACE reads in MiXCR, keeping a single row per CDR3 protein. This sample has about 190,000 distinct CDR3 sequences, with 18% found just once. Study-level results: Some SARS-CoV-2-responding clones were already detected in memory before infection.

In the case of this clonotype: Its matching antigen is unknown.

The sequence came from an adult woman who had mild COVID-19 (a few samples of this study predate the infection). Cell type and time point are not known. Sequences were obtained from PBMCs or a T cell subset sorted from them (not recorded which).

The CDR3 loop reads CASSTAGQLVYEQYF. The CDR3 coding sequence is TGTGCCAGCAGCACAGCCGGACAGCTAGTCTACGAGCAGTACTTC. V and J are TRBV7-2 and TRBJ2-7; tentative D call: TRBD1 (6 bases). The germline gives CDR1 SGHTA, CDR2 FQGNSA. The CDR3 sequence is 15 residues long. V shed 5 bases and J shed 3 bases, with 17 bases lying between them. Using reference TRBV7-2 and TRBJ2-7 for the parts outside the CDR3, the full variable domain is GAGVSQSPSNKVTEKGKDVELRCDPISGHTALYWYRQSLGQGLEFLIYFQGNSAPDKSGLPSDRFSAERTGGSVSTLTIQRTQQEDSAVYLCASSTAGQLVYEQYFGPGTRLTVT.